Listed here is a single TCR beta chain. The data originate from a study of blood T cell repertoires in COVID-19. On the study more broadly: Sites in the United States, Italy and Spain provided acute and convalescent COVID-19 samples.

Generated by immunoSEQ multiplex PCR, the TCRdb table keeps only in-frame clones and is missing some. The sample has about 210,000 clones; about nine tenths are singletons. Trimming took 4 bases from V and 8 from J; bases not matched to a gene: 11. Germline V gene data show CDR1 as SGHRS and CDR2 as YFSETQ. The CDR3 runs 14 residues. The source is a middle-aged man with acute or convalescent COVID-19. The chain has TRBV5-1 and TRBJ1-2; TRBD1 matches 7 bases. The sample taken for sequencing was peripheral blood. The CDR3 sequence: CASSILDRVYGYTF. The CDR3 region has the DNA TGCGCCAGCAGCATCCTTGACAGGGTATACGGCTACACCTTC.